The 18 T cell receptor beta chains below come from one sample, sequenced in a study of T-cell reconstitution after alpha-beta-depleted transplantation in children. Preparing the TCRbeta library involved the use of unique molecular identifiers. TCRdb redid the calling of the PCR reads with MiXCR, one entry per CDR3 protein. The data hold approximately 93,000 distinct CDR3 sequences, with 7% to 10% observed a single time. The sequencing used PBMCs from the stem cell graft donor, collected from the stem cell graft. The receptors stem from a human donor who donated a stem cell graft to a child with congenital amegakaryocytic thrombocytopenia.

In this sample, this clonotype turned up many times. The chain joins TRBV9 to TRBJ1-5; D is unresolved. CDR1 and CDR2 (germline): SGDLS, YYNGEE. The CDR3 contains 14 residues. Trimming pared 0 bases from V and 6 bases from J, leaving 10 bases between. The CDR3 is CASSVDLKGQPQHF. In DNA, the CDR3 is TGTGCCAGCAGCGTAGATCTTAAGGGTCAGCCCCAGCATTTT.

This clonotype was counted many times. The chain is built from TRBV4-1 and TRBJ2-2; D might be TRBD1 (5 bases). Per the germline V gene, CDR1 is MGHRA and CDR2 is YSYEKL. The CDR3 has 13 residues. Deletions cut 4 bases from V and 6 bases from J, with 9 bases between. The CDR3 loop is CASSRDRPGELFF. The CDR3 nucleotides read TGCGCCAGCAGCCGAGACAGACCCGGGGAGCTGTTTTTT.

This clonotype was observed at least ten times. The chain has TRBV20-1 and TRBJ2-3, with a weak D call TRBD1 (6 bases). Trimming removed 7 bases from V and 0 bases from J, with 8 bases in between. There are 12 residues in the CDR3. CDR1 and CDR2 (germline): DFQATT, SNEGSKA (reference sequence). The CDR3 coding sequence is TGCAGTGGACAGGTTAGCACAGATACGCAGTATTTT. Residues: CSGQVSTDTQYF.

This clonotype was detected ten times or more. V is TRBV28 and J is TRBJ2-5; TRBD2 matches 11 bases. The CDR3 loop spans 20 amino acids. J lost 4 bases, V lost 4 bases, and 20 bases had no gene match. In germline, CDR1 is MDHEN, CDR2 SYDVKM. CDR3 region: CASSSYTTNSGRAEVETQYF. CDR3 bases: TGTGCCAGCAGTTCCTACACCACGAATAGCGGGAGGGCCGAGGTAGAGACCCAGTACTTC.

This clonotype was counted between two and nine times. Here the CDR3 reads CASSEAEAGSYNEQFF. CDR3 nucleotides: TGTGCCAGCAGTGAAGCAGAAGCGGGCTCCTACAATGAGCAGTTCTTC. V gene TRBV2 combines with J gene TRBJ2-1; TRBD2 is a possible D gene (6 bases). The V gene lost 0 bases and the J gene lost 0 bases, with 9 bases spanning the gap. CDR3 length: 16 amino acids. Germline V gene sequence: CDR1 SNHLY, CDR2 FYNNEI.

The table lists this clonotype with many counts. This rearrangement joins TRBV29-1 to TRBJ1-2; D uncertain. The V and J ends lost 4 bases and 0 bases respectively, with 9 bases between them. Germline CDR1 and CDR2: SQVTM and ANQGSEA. This CDR3 is built from 13 residues. DNA of the CDR3: TGCAGCGTTGTAGACGGATCTAACTATGGCTACACCTTC. Encoded protein: CSVVDGSNYGYTF.

This clonotype was counted ten times or more. This chain links TRBV18 with TRBJ2-2, with a weak D call TRBD2 (5 bases). The germline V gene encodes CDR1 KGHSH and CDR2 LQKENI. V was clipped by 0 bases and J by 2 bases, with 13 bases between them. The CDR3 has 17 amino acids. CDR3 amino acids: CASSPPTGFPNTGELFF. The CDR3 DNA follows: TGTGCCAGCTCACCACCGACGGGGTTCCCAAACACCGGGGAGCTGTTTTTT.

The V and J genes are TRBV11-2 and TRBJ2-1; the D gene is possibly TRBD1 (5 bases). The CDR3 consists of 17 residues. Per the germline V gene, CDR1 is SGHAT and CDR2 is FQNNGV. Trimming shortened V by 0 bases and J by 6 bases, and 18 bases separated the two germline ends. The CDR3 loop is CASSLDGLELRGNEQFF. CDR3 bases: TGTGCCAGCAGCTTAGATGGGTTGGAACTAAGGGGCAATGAGCAGTTCTTC.

This chain uses TRBV2 with TRBJ1-2, with D tentatively TRBD1 (6 bases). The CDR3 is made up of 13 amino acids. V gave up 3 bases and J gave up 3 bases, with 8 bases separating them. The germline V gene encodes CDR1 SNHLY and CDR2 FYNNEI. The CDR3 protein is CASSEAGDYGYTF. CDR3 DNA sequence: TGTGCCAGCAGTGAGGCAGGGGACTATGGCTACACCTTC.

This clonotype was detected many times. The chain couples TRBV15 to TRBJ1-1; TRBD1 matches 9 bases. V dropped 3 bases and J dropped 1; count of bases not matched to a gene: 6. The CDR3 length is 16 residues. The germline CDR1 and CDR2 sequences are LNHNV and YYDKDF (reference sequence). In DNA form, the CDR3 reads TGTGCCACCAGCAGGGTGACAGGGGGGCCGAACACTGAAGCTTTCTTT. This codes for CATSRVTGGPNTEAFF.

There are many counts of this clonotype. The chain recombines TRBV11-2 with TRBJ1-1; tentative D call: TRBD1 (6 bases). Trimming pared 5 bases from V and 4 bases from J, leaving 17 bases between. Germline V gene lookup returns CDR1 SGHAT and CDR2 FQNNGV. This CDR3 spans 15 amino acids. Here the CDR3 reads CASSLRQAGATEAFF. The CDR3 DNA sequence: TGTGCCAGCAGCCTGAGACAGGCCGGGGCCACTGAAGCTTTCTTT.

This clonotype showed up many times. The rearrangement uses TRBV7-2 and TRBJ1-2; 9 nucleotides match TRBD1. This CDR3 region has 15 residues. The V and J ends lost 4 bases and 8 bases, in that order; junction bases with no gene match: 11. Germline V gene sequence: CDR1 SGHTA, CDR2 FQGNSA. The DNA of the CDR3 is TGTGCCAGCAGCTCCTACAGGGGGCGCCGCGGAGGCTACACCTTC. It translates to CASSSYRGRRGGYTF.

The sample holds many counts of this clonotype. The chain recombines TRBV5-1 with TRBJ2-3, with 7 bases fitting TRBD2. V was clipped by 7 bases and J by 0 bases; unmatched bases: 17. CDR3 length equals 18 residues. Germline lookup yields CDR1 SGHRS and CDR2 YFSETQ. The CDR3 DNA reads TGCGCCAGCTCCCCTGGGGGGGGGAATGTTAGGAGCACAGATACGCAGTATTTT. It specifies CASSPGGGNVRSTDTQYF.

This clonotype was counted between two and nine times. J is TRBJ2-7 and V is TRBV4-3; a possible D gene is TRBD1 (5 bases). The CDR3 covers 15 residues. CDR1 is LGHNA, CDR2 YSLEER, per germline. V lost 0 bases, J lost 0 bases, and 9 bases lay in between. The chain's CDR3 is CASSQETENSYEQYF. The DNA of the CDR3 is TGCGCCAGCAGCCAAGAGACAGAAAACTCCTACGAGCAGTACTTC.

The table lists this clonotype with many counts. The chain couples TRBV20-1 to TRBJ2-1, with D perhaps matching TRBD2 (6 bases). The V gene lost 2 bases and the J gene lost 3 bases, with 11 bases spanning the gap. Germline V gene sequence: CDR1 DFQATT, CDR2 SNEGSKA (reference sequence). This CDR3 contains 14 residues. The chain's CDR3 is CSARHLGGYNEQFF. The CDR3 coding sequence is TGCAGTGCTAGACACCTGGGAGGCTACAATGAGCAGTTCTTC.

This clonotype was picked up many times. V gene TRBV5-4 combines with J gene TRBJ2-1; D is unclear. Germline CDR1 reads SGHNT; CDR2 reads YYREEE (reference sequence). The CDR3 is 13 amino acids. V lost 4 bases and J lost 10, with 15 bases in between. CDR3 nucleotides: TGTGCCAGCAGCGTCGACACGAACGAGGAGCAGTTCTTC. Its translation: CASSVDTNEEQFF.

This clonotype was recorded at least ten times. The rearrangement links TRBV11-2 to TRBJ2-2; a weak D match, TRBD2 (5 bases). Looked up from germline, CDR1 is SGHAT and CDR2 is FQNNGV. V shed 3 bases and J shed 1 base, with 6 bases lying between them. This CDR3 region has 14 residues. The CDR3 nucleotides are TGTGCCAGCAGCTTCGGGATGAACACCGGGGAGCTGTTTTTT. Translation gives CASSFGMNTGELFF.

This clonotype showed up many times. The chain is built from TRBV20-1 and TRBJ2-3; 9 bases are shared with TRBD2. Germline values: CDR1 DFQATT, CDR2 SNEGSKA (reference sequence). This CDR3 contains 14 residues. J lost 1 base, V lost 1 base, and 0 bases had no gene match. CDR3 bases: TGCAGTGCTAGAGCTAGCGGGGGCACAGATACGCAGTATTTT. Its translation is CSARASGGTDTQYF.